Below are 11 T cell receptor beta chains sequenced from a single sample in a study of CD8+ T cells in alopecia areata. Specified treatment: oral pan-JAK inhibitor, 5-10 mg twice daily. Reverse transcribed after extraction, RNA yielded cDNA as the sequencing template. Using immunoSEQ multiplex PCR, the repertoire was profiled, and TCRdb retains in-frame clones only, with some absent. This repertoire shows roughly 120,000 clones, under 60% found once; its top ten account for 9% to 15%. Here the sequenced sample was CD8+ T cells sorted from blood, taken at week 24, from a patient treated with tofacitinib. Receptors were obtained from a human donor with alopecia areata.

A few counts support this clone. The genes are TRBV27 and TRBJ2-2; 9 bases match TRBD1. Germline V lookup: CDR1 MNHEY, CDR2 SMNVEV (reference sequence). The length of the CDR3 is 15 residues. V shed 2 bases, J shed 3 bases, and the junction held 1 base outside the gene matches. The CDR3 nucleotides are TGTGCCAGCAGTTTAGGGACAGGGTACACCGGGGAGCTGTTTTTT. Protein sequence: CASSLGTGYTGELFF.

This chain connects TRBV5-1 to TRBJ2-5; D is undetermined. The CDR3 runs to 11 residues. The germline CDR1 and CDR2 sequences are SGHRS and YFSETQ. V lost 4 bases and J 1 base, leaving 2 bases between the germline ends. The CDR3 DNA sequence: TGCGCCAGCAGCATCCAAGAGACCCAGTACTTC. Translation gives CASSIQETQYF.

The chain combines TRBV29-1 with TRBJ2-7, with D perhaps matching TRBD2 (5 bases). The CDR3 extends over 13 amino acids. With 5 bases removed from V and 2 bases from J, the gap between germline ends came to 13 bases. In germline, CDR1 is SQVTM, CDR2 ANQGSEA. The CDR3 nucleotides read TGCAGCGTTACCTCAGCGACTACCTACGAGCAGTACTTC. Residues: CSVTSATTYEQYF.

This clone was seen more than once but under ten times. The chain employs TRBV4-1 and TRBJ1-1, with D perhaps matching TRBD1 (5 bases). The ends were cut back, 7 bases at V and 1 base at J, with 10 bases in the middle. CDR3 length: 13 residues. The germline V gene has CDR1 MGHRA and CDR2 YSYEKL. The CDR3 protein is CASTGQGNTEAFF. The DNA of the CDR3 is TGCGCCAGCACCGGACAAGGGAACACTGAAGCTTTCTTT.

There are a few counts of this clone. The J gene is TRBJ1-1, the V gene TRBV29-1; perhaps TRBD1 as D (5 bases). The CDR3 is 15 residues long. V lost 1 base and J lost 3, with 15 bases in between. Germline V gene sequence: CDR1 SQVTM, CDR2 ANQGSEA. DNA of the CDR3: TGCAGCGTTGAAGGGGAAGAGGGACGGTACACTGAAGCTTTCTTT. This codes for CSVEGEEGRYTEAFF.

This clone was detected only once. At the DNA level, this CDR3 is encoded by other sequences in the same sample as well. The chain combines TRBV5-4 with TRBJ1-1, with D maybe TRBD1 (6 bases). V gave up 0 bases and J gave up 1 base, with 7 bases separating them. The CDR3 runs 14 residues. From germline, CDR1 is SGHNT and CDR2 YYREEE (reference sequence). Here the CDR3 DNA reads TGTGCCAGCAGCTTGGAGGGGGGGAACACTGAAGCTTTCTTT. Its protein is CASSLEGGNTEAFF.

This clone occurred a few times. The rearrangement links TRBV4-3 to TRBJ1-1, with no clear D. The CDR3 consists of 13 residues. Per germline, CDR1 LGHNA and CDR2 YSLEER. The V end was cut by 1 base, the J end by 8 bases, with 11 bases between. CDR3 coding DNA: TGCGCCAGCAGCCAAGTAGGACGGTGGGAAGCTTTCTTT. It is translated as CASSQVGRWEAFF.

This CDR3 is CASSQGNSYEQYF. The DNA of the CDR3 is TGCGCCAGCAGCCAAGGGAATTCTTACGAGCAGTACTTC. V and J are TRBV4-1 and TRBJ2-7; D gene ambiguous. CDR3 length: 13 amino acids. V lost 1 base and J lost 4, with 8 bases in between. Germline CDR1 and CDR2: MGHRA and YSYEKL.

This chain uses TRBV10-2 with TRBJ2-7, with D perhaps matching TRBD2 (6 bases). The V and J ends lost 4 bases and 3 bases respectively, with 13 bases between them. Germline CDR1 reads WSHSY; CDR2 reads SAAADI. The CDR3 consists of 14 residues. CDR3 in amino acids: CASSVGDGGYEQYF. The CDR3 coding sequence is TGCGCCAGCAGTGTAGGGGACGGGGGCTACGAGCAGTACTTC.

As to this clone: Other DNA variants within this sample encode the same CDR3. The chain joins TRBV30 to TRBJ1-1; 7 bases are a match to TRBD1. Germline V gene lookup returns CDR1 GTSNPN and CDR2 SVGIG (reference sequence). Trimming cost V 2 bases and J 1 base; bases outside gene matches: 1. The CDR3 runs to 13 residues. The CDR3 region is CAWSRDRNTEAFF. CDR3 nucleotide sequence: TGTGCCTGGAGTCGGGACAGGAACACTGAAGCTTTCTTT.

For this clone: The junction shows a germline mismatch at one end, possibly a read error. The J gene is TRBJ2-6, the V gene TRBV10-3, with D possibly being TRBD1 (6 bases). CDR1 and CDR2 from the germline V gene are ENHRY and SYGVKD. The CDR3 is 14 residues long. For the CDR3, the DNA is TGTGCCAGCAGTGAGGGGGCTGGGGCCAACGTCCTGACTTTC. Its protein product is CASSEGAGANVLTF.